This paragraph covers one T cell receptor (beta chain) sequence. The record originates from a study of blood T cell repertoires in COVID-19. Source study methods: Quantification of nucleated cells was approximated via reference gene primer amplification. Repertoires were generated with immunoSEQ multiplex PCR, while TCRdb's copy carries only in-frame clones and drops some. V, J and clone size are those of that table, while D and trimming were read from the DNA. The top ten clones hold approximately 5% of a sample with some 370,000 clones, roughly 80% of them seen once. Cohort placement rested on clinical history that participants reported themselves. Trimming pared 4 bases from V and 4 bases from J, leaving 14 bases between. The length of the CDR3 is 14 residues. Germline CDR1 reads SGHRS; CDR2 reads YFSETQ.

Sequenced sample: PBMCs or T cells enriched from blood (not recorded which). The chain has TRBV5-1 and TRBJ1-2; D is perhaps TRBD1 (5 bases). The sequence was obtained from a woman in her fifties or sixties who had recovered from COVID-19. The CDR3 loop reads CASSRGDPTYGYTF. Here the CDR3 DNA reads TGCGCCAGCAGCCGGGGGGACCCTACCTATGGCTACACCTTC.